Shown below are 14 T cell receptor beta chains from a single sample sequenced in a study of blood T cell repertoires in COVID-19. TCRdb's table, derived via immunoSEQ multiplex PCR, lists solely in-frame clones and lacks some. The data show 150,000 to 200,000 clones, with 75% to 85% seen just once and around 6.9% held by the top ten. Material for sequencing was peripheral blood. Every receptor here comes from a man aged 60-69 years with acute or convalescent COVID-19.

This chain links TRBV10-3 with TRBJ2-7; weak D call: TRBD1 (6 bases). Germline V CDR1 and CDR2: ENHRY, SYGVKD. V gave up 0 bases and J gave up 9 bases, with 9 bases separating them. The length of the CDR3 is 12 residues. The CDR3 region is CAISESGARQYF. In DNA, the CDR3 is TGTGCCATCAGTGAGTCGGGGGCCAGGCAGTACTTC.

V is TRBV7-2 and J is TRBJ2-3, with D possibly TRBD1 on 5 matching bases. The germline V and J ends were trimmed by 8 bases and 2 bases, with 17 bases remaining between them. The V gene's germline CDR1 is SGHTA and CDR2 FQGNSA. CDR3 length: 15 amino acids. The CDR3, as DNA: TGTGCCAGCCGTGTTCGGGCAGGGCCCACAGATACGCAGTATTTT. It translates to CASRVRAGPTDTQYF.

J is TRBJ1-5 and V is TRBV10-3, with D possibly matching TRBD1 (5 bases). Germline loops: CDR1 ENHRY, CDR2 SYGVKD. There are 15 residues in the CDR3. Trimming took off 3 bases at V and 9 bases at J, with 18 bases between the two ends. CDR3 sequence reads: CAISDGQGLLAPQHF. In DNA form, the CDR3 reads TGTGCCATCAGTGACGGCCAGGGCCTCCTTGCGCCCCAGCATTTT.

This sequence joins TRBV10-3 and TRBJ1-1; 7 bases match TRBD1. Germline V gene data show CDR1 as ENHRY and CDR2 as SYGVKD. The V segment lost 6 bases and the J segment 1 base; nucleotides outside the gene matches: 8. The CDR3 has 15 amino acids. The CDR3 loop reads CAISLTGMENTEAFF. Written as DNA, the CDR3 is TGTGCCATCAGCTTGACAGGGATGGAGAACACTGAAGCTTTCTTT.

The chain couples TRBV3-1 (or the pseudogene TRBV3-2) to TRBJ2-1, with TRBD2 matching 8 bases. There are 16 residues in the CDR3. J lost 8 bases, V lost 0 bases, and 9 bases had no gene match. Germline V gene lookup returns CDR1 LGHDT and CDR2 YNNKEL (reference sequence). CDR3 sequence (DNA): TGTGCCAGCAGCCAAGAAGGTAGGACTAGCTTCTATGAGCAGTTCTTC. Its translation is CASSQEGRTSFYEQFF.

The count of this clone is one. The rearrangement uses TRBV3-1 (or the pseudogene TRBV3-2) and TRBJ2-3; the match to TRBD2 covers 8 bases. This CDR3 contains 14 residues. Germline-derived CDR1 and CDR2 are LGHDT and YNNKEL (reference sequence). Germline trimming cut 1 base from V and 6 bases from J; bases unmatched to any gene: 3. The chain's CDR3 is CASSQGRGGDTQYF. DNA for the CDR3: TGTGCCAGCAGCCAAGGCCGGGGGGGGGATACGCAGTATTTT.

The rearrangement links TRBV21-1 to TRBJ2-7; the listed D gene, TRBD2, was not tested against the DNA. TRBV21-1 is a known pseudogene. CDR3 length equals 9 residues. The CDR3 sequence: CAIDYEQYF. The CDR3, as DNA: TGTGCCATAGACTACGAGCAGTACTTC.

This chain joins TRBV7-3 and TRBJ2-1; perhaps TRBD1 as D (7 bases). The germline V gene encodes CDR1 SGHTA and CDR2 FQGTGA. V was clipped by 5 bases and J by 2 bases, with 10 bases between them. The CDR3 runs 14 residues. As DNA, the CDR3 is TGTGCCAGCAGCGGCAGGGGGGCCTACAATGAGCAGTTCTTC. Amino acid sequence: CASSGRGAYNEQFF.

V and J are TRBV6-6 and TRBJ1-2, with a weak D call TRBD1 (6 bases). The CDR3 consists of 14 residues. V lost 7 bases and J 0 bases, leaving 12 bases between the germline ends. CDR1 is MNHNY, CDR2 SVGAGI, per germline (reference sequence). CDR3 residues: CASNQQGPNYGYTF. The CDR3 DNA is TGTGCCAGCAACCAACAGGGACCTAACTATGGCTACACCTTC.

The V gene is TRBV18, the J gene TRBJ1-1; D is uncertain. V was clipped by 3 bases and J by 3 bases, with 11 bases between them. The CDR3 covers 14 residues. Germline V gene data show CDR1 as KGHSH and CDR2 as LQKENI. The CDR3 coding sequence is TGTGCCAGCTCACCCATTGTACAATACACTGAAGCTTTCTTT. As protein: CASSPIVQYTEAFF. Based on the CDR3 plus reference TRBV18 and TRBJ1-1, the full variable domain is NAGVMQNPRHLVRRRGQEARLRCSPMKGHSHVYWYRQLPEEGLKFMVYLQKENIIDESGMPKERFSAEFPKEGPSILRIQQVVRGDSAAYFCASSPIVQYTEAFFGQGTRLTVV.

The chain couples TRBV7-2 to TRBJ1-5; the match to TRBD1 covers 10 bases. V dropped 3 bases and J dropped 4; count of bases not matched to a gene: 6. Germline V gene lookup returns CDR1 SGHTA and CDR2 FQGNSA. CDR3 length: 16 amino acids. Here the CDR3 DNA reads TGTGCCAGCAGCTTCCGGGACAGGGGATCAAATCAGCCCCAGCATTTT. It is translated as CASSFRDRGSNQPQHF.

This chain connects TRBV10-1 to TRBJ2-7; 7 bases agree with TRBD1. The CDR3 length is 11 residues. Germline trimming cut 9 bases from V and 3 bases from J; bases unmatched to any gene: 2. CDR1 is WNHNN, CDR2 SYGVQD, per germline (reference sequence). The CDR3 region is CARRQGYEQYF. The CDR3 nucleotides read TGCGCCAGGAGACAGGGCTACGAGCAGTACTTC.

This clone appeared a few times. The chain is built from TRBV6-2 or TRBV6-3 and TRBJ2-3; 9 bases fit TRBD2. The CDR3 is 19 amino acids. Germline trimming cut 2 bases from V and 2 bases from J; bases unmatched to any gene: 14. Looked up from germline, CDR1 is MNHEY and CDR2 is SVGEGT. CDR3 sequence (DNA): TGTGCCAGCAGTTACGCCGTAATGGGTCTAGCGGGATACACAGATACGCAGTATTTT. As protein: CASSYAVMGLAGYTDTQYF.

This chain joins TRBV12-5 and TRBJ2-1; D gene unclear. Germline V lookup: CDR1 LGHNT, CDR2 FRNRAP. Trimming left V 0 bases short and J 8 bases short, with 8 bases between. CDR3 length: 13 amino acids. The chain's CDR3 is CASGLVSKDEQFF. CDR3 in DNA: TGTGCTAGTGGTTTGGTATCTAAAGATGAGCAGTTCTTC.